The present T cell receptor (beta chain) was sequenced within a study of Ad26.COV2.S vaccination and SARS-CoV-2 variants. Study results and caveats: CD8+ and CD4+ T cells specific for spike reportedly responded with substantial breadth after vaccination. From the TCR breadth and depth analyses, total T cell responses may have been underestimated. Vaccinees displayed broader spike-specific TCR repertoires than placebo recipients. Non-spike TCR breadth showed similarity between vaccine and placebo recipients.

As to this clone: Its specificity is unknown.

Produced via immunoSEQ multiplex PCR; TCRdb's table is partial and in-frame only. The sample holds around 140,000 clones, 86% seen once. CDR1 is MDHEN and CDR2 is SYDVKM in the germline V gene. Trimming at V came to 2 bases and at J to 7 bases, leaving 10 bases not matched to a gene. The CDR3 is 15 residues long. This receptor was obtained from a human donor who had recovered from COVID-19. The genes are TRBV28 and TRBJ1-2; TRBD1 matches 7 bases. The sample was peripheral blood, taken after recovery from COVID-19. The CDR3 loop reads CASSLTETGLGGYTF. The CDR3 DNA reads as TGTGCCAGCAGTTTAACGGAGACAGGGTTGGGTGGCTACACCTTC.